Each of the 26 T cell receptor beta chains below was sequenced from the same sample in a study of CD8 T cells in ankylosing spondylitis. Antigen specificity for these receptors is unknown. TCRdb independently ran MiXCR on the 5' RACE reads; one entry per CDR3 protein. The table has hundreds of thousands of distinct CDR3 sequences, approximately 12% seen once. Study-wide results and limits: What appeared characteristic of ankylosing spondylitis blood was a TCR beta motif of fewer than ten highly homologous variants.

The sample comprised blood, either unsorted or a sorted T cell fraction (not recorded which). Receptors were obtained from a male donor with ankylosing spondylitis.

Written as DNA, the CDR3 is TGTGCCAGCAGACGTCGGGGGATGAACGAGCAGTACTTC. This sequence encodes CASRRRGMNEQYF. The genes are TRBV3-1 and TRBJ2-7; D perhaps matches TRBD2 (6 bases). V was trimmed by 6 bases and J by 5 bases, leaving 14 bases between them. Germline CDR1 and CDR2: LGHDT and YNNKEL (reference sequence). CDR3 length: 13 residues.

This clonotype was seen many times. V usage is TRBV5-1 and J usage is TRBJ2-5; D is undetermined. This CDR3 has 13 residues. Between the trimmed V and J ends, which lost 0 bases and 3 bases, there was a span of 6 bases. Germline V gene data show CDR1 as SGHRS and CDR2 as YFSETQ. As DNA, the CDR3 is TGCGCCAGCAGCTTGGGGCCCAAAGAGACCCAGTACTTC. It is translated as CASSLGPKETQYF.

This clonotype has only a few counts. The rearrangement links TRBV15 to TRBJ1-2; possible D gene TRBD1, 6 bases. CDR1 LNHNV and CDR2 YYDKDF come from the germline V gene (reference sequence). This CDR3 comprises 15 residues. Trimming cost V 2 bases and J 4 bases, with 14 bases left between them. Here the CDR3 DNA reads TGTGCCACCAGCAGACTACCGGACAGTTCCTATGGCTACACCTTC. It codes for CATSRLPDSSYGYTF.

The table lists this clonotype with a few counts. The J gene is TRBJ1-2, the V gene TRBV5-6; D ambiguous. Deletions cut 4 bases from V and 2 bases from J, with 9 bases between. The CDR3 runs 13 residues. Germline V CDR1 and CDR2: SGHDT, YYEEEE. CDR3 in amino acids: CASSRSNNYGYTF. CDR3 sequence (DNA): TGTGCCAGCAGCAGGTCGAACAACTATGGCTACACCTTC.

The chain couples TRBV4-3 to TRBJ2-2, with TRBD1 matching over 7 bases. This CDR3 is 16 amino acids long. Germline V gene lookup returns CDR1 LGHNA and CDR2 YSLEER. V gave up 3 bases and J gave up 5 bases; unmatched junction bases: 9. This CDR3 reads CASSQGWDRTTGELFF. The CDR3 DNA follows: TGCGCCAGCAGCCAGGGTTGGGACAGAACTACCGGGGAGCTGTTTTTT.

The chain carries TRBV18 and TRBJ2-7; 7 nucleotides agree with TRBD1. This CDR3 region has 16 residues. Germline V gives CDR1 KGHSH, CDR2 LQKENI. Germline trimming cut 4 bases from V and 1 base from J; bases unmatched to any gene: 10. The CDR3 region is CASSRGQHEASYEQYF. CDR3 in DNA: TGTGCCAGCTCACGGGGACAGCACGAGGCGTCCTACGAGCAGTACTTC.

This clonotype was seen a few times. This rearrangement joins TRBV6-5 to TRBJ2-7, with D possibly being TRBD1 (6 bases). This CDR3 spans 15 amino acids. The germline CDR1 and CDR2 sequences are MNHEY and SVGAGI. Trimming cost V 0 bases and J 3 bases, with 12 bases left between them. The CDR3, as DNA: TGTGCCAGCAGTTACTCGAGACAGGCTCTCTACGAGCAGTACTTC. It specifies CASSYSRQALYEQYF.

In its sample, this clonotype was seen a few times. The chain recombines TRBV20-1 with TRBJ2-7; TRBD2 might be the D (5 bases). V was clipped by 0 bases and J by 9 bases, with 21 bases between them. CDR3 length: 15 residues. CDR1 is DFQATT and CDR2 is SNEGSKA in the germline V gene (reference sequence). As DNA, the CDR3 is TGCAGTGCTAGAGACCCCTCAGGAGAGGGAAGGCGGCAGTACTTC. Amino acid sequence: CSARDPSGEGRRQYF.

The chain carries TRBV6-1 and TRBJ2-1; the D is unclear. The CDR3 is 15 residues long. Germline V gene lookup returns CDR1 MNHNS and CDR2 SASEGT. V was trimmed by 3 bases and J by 3 bases, leaving 12 bases between them. The CDR3 reads CASSERLGFYNEQFF. The CDR3 nucleotides read TGTGCCAGCAGTGAGAGGCTAGGTTTCTACAATGAGCAGTTCTTC.

The V call is TRBV6-1, the J call TRBJ2-7; TRBD1 agrees at 10 bases. CDR1 is MNHNS and CDR2 is SASEGT in the germline V gene. This CDR3 has 15 residues. V was clipped by 10 bases and J by 3 bases; unmatched bases: 12. This chain's CDR3 is CATDSGQGDIYEQYF. The CDR3 bases are TGTGCCACTGATTCTGGACAGGGGGACATCTACGAGCAGTACTTC.

This clonotype was seen a few times. This sequence joins TRBV27 and TRBJ2-1; 13 nucleotides align to TRBD2. The CDR3 has 15 amino acids. CDR1 and CDR2 (germline): MNHEY, SMNVEV (reference sequence). The junction had 3 bases not matched to a gene; V was cut back by 4 bases and J by 6 bases. The CDR3 sequence: CASSSGLAGPNEQFF. The CDR3 DNA reads TGTGCCAGCAGTTCGGGACTAGCGGGACCCAATGAGCAGTTCTTC.

The V gene is TRBV29-1, the J gene TRBJ2-1; possible D gene TRBD1, 6 bases. Germline V lookup: CDR1 SQVTM, CDR2 ANQGSEA. Deletions cut 5 bases from V and 2 bases from J, with 13 bases between. CDR3 length: 14 amino acids. CDR3 bases: TGCAGCGTTTCGAGACAGGAACCCTACAATGAGCAGTTCTTC. Protein: CSVSRQEPYNEQFF.

V and J are TRBV5-1 and TRBJ2-1; a possible D gene is TRBD2 (6 bases). The CDR3 sequence is 19 residues long. V was trimmed by 1 base and J by 0 bases, leaving 20 bases between them. Germline values: CDR1 SGHRS, CDR2 YFSETQ. The CDR3 spells CASSLSLSLARSSYNEQFF. The CDR3 DNA reads as TGCGCCAGCAGCTTGTCCCTGTCACTAGCCAGAAGCTCCTACAATGAGCAGTTCTTC.

The table lists this clonotype with a few counts. This chain connects TRBV6-2 or TRBV6-3 to TRBJ2-7; 10 positions match TRBD2. Germline assignment: CDR1 MNHEY and CDR2 SVGEGT. Trimming cost V 6 bases and J 4 bases; bases outside gene matches: 12. The length of the CDR3 is 16 residues. CDR3 residues: CASSRGASGSLYEQYF. In DNA, the CDR3 is TGTGCCAGCAGCCGTGGCGCTAGCGGGAGCTTGTACGAGCAGTACTTC.

This clonotype has only a few counts. The genes are TRBV10-3 and TRBJ2-7, with a tentative D call TRBD1 (7 bases). The CDR3 sequence is 14 residues long. Per the germline V gene, CDR1 is ENHRY and CDR2 is SYGVKD. The V end was cut by 7 bases, the J end by 6 bases, with 19 bases between. The CDR3 coding sequence is TGTGCCATCACTCGGAGGGCAGGGGGGTCCGAGCAGTACTTC. Translation: CAITRRAGGSEQYF.

This clonotype was recorded a few times. The rearrangement joins TRBV6-5 to TRBJ2-7; tentatively, D is TRBD1 (5 bases). Per the germline V gene, CDR1 is MNHEY and CDR2 is SVGAGI. The CDR3 is made up of 14 amino acids. V was shortened by 7 bases and J by 1 base, with 14 bases between the two germline ends. The CDR3 DNA reads TGTGCCAGCAAAGTGACGTCAGGGTCCTACGAGCAGTACTTC. It translates to CASKVTSGSYEQYF.

This clonotype turned up a few times. CDR3 sequence: CATSRGDSSYEQYF. CDR3 bases: TGTGCCACCAGCAGAGGGGACAGCTCCTACGAGCAGTACTTC. The chain combines TRBV15 with TRBJ2-7, with TRBD1 matching over 7 bases. Looked up from germline, CDR1 is LNHNV and CDR2 is YYDKDF (reference sequence). This CDR3 spans 14 amino acids. V was pared by 1 base and J by 0 bases, with 0 bases of the junction left unmatched.

The table lists this clonotype with a few counts. The chain carries TRBV18 and TRBJ2-1; weak D call: TRBD1 (5 bases). V lost 1 base and J 9 bases, leaving 16 bases between the germline ends. Per germline, CDR1 KGHSH and CDR2 LQKENI. This CDR3 comprises 15 residues. CDR3 sequence (DNA): TGTGCCAGCTCACCACGGACACCCGAAGGCAGTGAGCAGTTCTTC. This sequence encodes CASSPRTPEGSEQFF.

As for this clonotype: The DNA is omitted, as the CDR3 cannot be located on it reliably, and the CDR3 follows TCRdb's listing. The V call is TRBV5-1, the J call TRBJ2-1; TRBD2, the table's D call, lacks a check against the DNA. Germline assignment: CDR1 SGHRS and CDR2 YFSETQ. Inclusive of both ends, the CDR3 amounts to 21 amino acids. The CDR3 loop is CASSFYICSAIAGVSYNEQFF.

The CDR3 here is CASSKGHTNTGELFF. The CDR3, as DNA: TGTGCCAGCAGTAAGGGACACACGAACACCGGGGAGCTGTTTTTT. This chain connects TRBV6-4 to TRBJ2-2, with D perhaps TRBD1 (6 bases). The CDR3 is 15 residues long. Germline V gives CDR1 MRHNA, CDR2 SNTAGT. Trimming took off 5 bases at V and 0 bases at J, with 10 bases between the two ends.

This clonotype was detected only a few times. V usage is TRBV15 and J usage is TRBJ1-1; D is ambiguous. Germline loops: CDR1 LNHNV, CDR2 YYDKDF (reference sequence). Trimming removed 1 base at V and 0 bases at J, with 9 bases between. The CDR3 length is 15 residues. The CDR3 DNA reads TGTGCCACCAGCAGAGTGTGGAGAATGAACACTGAAGCTTTCTTT. Translated: CATSRVWRMNTEAFF.

This clonotype was detected ten times or more. The chain uses TRBV20-1 and TRBJ2-1, with D perhaps matching TRBD1 or TRBD2 (5 bases each). Germline lookup yields CDR1 DFQATT and CDR2 SNEGSKA (reference sequence). With 6 bases removed from V and 7 bases from J, the gap between germline ends came to 16 bases. The CDR3 is 13 amino acids. The CDR3 nucleotides read TGCAGTGCCGGCAGGGAGTATAGGAATGAGCAGTTCTTC. Protein sequence: CSAGREYRNEQFF.

The V gene is TRBV20-1, the J gene TRBJ2-7; 8 nucleotides agree with TRBD2. Germline V gene data show CDR1 as DFQATT and CDR2 as SNEGSKA (reference sequence). After removal of 5 bases from V and 4 bases from J, the junction contained 4 bases not matched to a gene. CDR3 length: 12 residues. CDR3 DNA sequence: TGCAGTGCTCAGCGGGAGATGTACGAGCAGTACTTC. The encoded protein is CSAQREMYEQYF.

This clonotype was observed a handful of times. The chain recombines TRBV10-3 with TRBJ2-7; D could derive from TRBD1 or TRBD2 (6 bases each). The CDR3 runs to 13 residues. V lost 8 bases and J 5 bases, leaving 16 bases between the germline ends. Looked up from germline, CDR1 is ENHRY and CDR2 is SYGVKD. CDR3 nucleotide sequence: TGTGCCATCGCGGGACAAGCTCCGGACGAGCAGTACTTC. Protein sequence: CAIAGQAPDEQYF.

This clonotype was found a few times. This sequence joins TRBV12-3 or TRBV12-4 and TRBJ2-7; perhaps TRBD1 as D (5 bases). The CDR3 is 12 residues long. V lost 6 bases and J 5 bases, leaving 11 bases between the germline ends. Here the CDR3 reads CASSPGRHEQYF. The DNA for the CDR3 is TGTGCCAGCAGCCCAGGGCGCCACGAGCAGTACTTC.

Only a few counts were recorded for this clonotype. The J gene is TRBJ2-3, the V gene TRBV20-1; D uncertain. The V gene lost 3 bases and the J gene lost 6 bases, with 13 bases spanning the gap. The CDR3 has 13 amino acids. Germline values: CDR1 DFQATT, CDR2 SNEGSKA (reference sequence). DNA of the CDR3: TGCAGTGCTAGGACCGACGGAGCGGATACGCAGTATTTT. Amino acid sequence: CSARTDGADTQYF.